The rows below give T cell receptor beta chains drawn from one sample of a study of tumor-infiltrating lymphocytes in primary liver carcinoma. TCRdb fed the multiplex PCR reads into MiXCR, producing one record per CDR3 protein. The table lists about 200,000 distinct CDR3 sequences, roughly two thirds of them singletons. The sample was peripheral blood. Every receptor here comes from a woman in her fifties or sixties with primary liver carcinoma and hepatitis B virus infection. CDR3s include the opening cysteine and the closing phenylalanine or tryptophan. D genes are given only for firm matches. Only part of the rows carry a size: once, few, many, or a class if the clone is expanded.

clone size: many
D gene: TRBD2
V gene: TRBV6-1
J gene: TRBJ2-7
CDR3 protein: CASSELVAGGDEQYF
CDR3 DNA: TGTGCCAGCAGTGAACTGGTAGCGGGAGGAGACGAGCAGTACTTC

clone size: -
D gene: -
V gene: TRBV14
J gene: TRBJ1-1
CDR3 protein: CDSSQDFVVGAFF
CDR3 DNA: TGTGACAGCAGCCAAGATTTCGTCGTGGGGGCTTTCTTT

clone size: many
D gene: -
V gene: TRBV28
J gene: TRBJ2-7
CDR3 protein: CASSAPGHSYEQYF
CDR3 DNA: TGTGCCAGCAGTGCCCCGGGACACAGCTACGAGCAGTACTTC

clone size: many
D gene: TRBD1
V gene: TRBV6-6
J gene: TRBJ2-1
CDR3 protein: CASGSQGALSSYNEQFF
CDR3 DNA: TGTGCCAGCGGGTCCCAGGGGGCCCTAAGCTCCTACAATGAGCAGTTCTTC

clone size: -
D gene: -
V gene: TRBV13
J gene: TRBJ2-7
CDR3 protein: CASGYEGSSVGEQYF
CDR3 DNA: TGTGCCAGCGGCTATGAAGGATCGTCTGTAGGCGAGCAGTACTTC

clone size: -
D gene: -
V gene: TRBV6-1
J gene: TRBJ1-3
CDR3 protein: CASSRLRTENTIYF
CDR3 DNA: TGTGCCAGCAGTCGGTTAAGGACCGAAAACACCATTTATTTT

clone size: -
D gene: -
V gene: TRBV11-2
J gene: TRBJ2-1
CDR3 protein: CANSLGLGTWGTEQFF
CDR3 DNA: TGTGCCAACAGCTTAGGCTTAGGAACATGGGGCACTGAGCAGTTCTTC

clone size: many
D gene: TRBD2
V gene: TRBV12-3/TRBV12-4
J gene: TRBJ2-1
CDR3 protein: CASSLGLAIHNEQFF
CDR3 DNA: TGTGCCAGCAGCCTGGGACTAGCGATCCACAATGAGCAGTTCTTC

clone size: once
D gene: TRBD2
V gene: TRBV11-2
J gene: TRBJ2-2
CDR3 protein: CTSSLRLAGELFF
CDR3 DNA: TGTACCAGCAGTTTAAGACTAGCTGGGGAGCTGTTTTTT

clone size: -
D gene: -
V gene: TRBV11-3
J gene: TRBJ2-1
CDR3 protein: CVSSRPGDSNHNEQFF
CDR3 DNA: TGTGTCAGCAGCCGCCCCGGAGATTCCAATCACAATGAGCAGTTCTTC

clone size: -
D gene: -
V gene: TRBV5-6
J gene: TRBJ1-1
CDR3 protein: CASRQPGVNTEAFF
CDR3 DNA: TGTGCCAGCAGGCAGCCAGGGGTGAACACTGAAGCGTTCTTT

clone size: -
D gene: -
V gene: TRBV12-3/TRBV12-4
J gene: TRBJ1-2
CDR3 protein: CASSPSRNYGYTF
CDR3 DNA: TGTGCCAGCAGTCCTTCTAGGAACTATGGCTACACCTTC

clone size: few
D gene: -
V gene: TRBV5-4
J gene: TRBJ2-2
CDR3 protein: CASSPRDKNTRELFF
CDR3 DNA: TGTGCCAGCAGCCCCCGGGACAAGAACACCAGGGAGCTGTTTTTT

clone size: -
D gene: -
V gene: TRBV12-3/TRBV12-4
J gene: TRBJ2-2
CDR3 protein: CASTGGPGLTANTGELFF
CDR3 DNA: TGTGCCAGCACCGGGGGGCCTGGACTAACGGCGAACACCGGGGAGCTGTTTTTT

clone size: -
D gene: -
V gene: TRBV7-9
J gene: TRBJ1-2
CDR3 protein: CASRSTTATGYGYTF
CDR3 DNA: TGTGCCAGCAGATCAACGACGGCTACGGGGTATGGCTACACCTTC

clone size: -
D gene: -
V gene: TRBV4-1
J gene: TRBJ2-2
CDR3 protein: CASSQLHAGELFF
CDR3 DNA: TGCGCCAGCAGCCAACTTCACGCCGGGGAGCTGTTTTTT

clone size: -
D gene: TRBD1
V gene: TRBV6-5
J gene: TRBJ2-1
CDR3 protein: CASGTYRGQVGYSEHFF
CDR3 DNA: TGTGCCAGCGGTACTTACAGGGGGCAGGTGGGGTACAGTGAGCACTTCTTC

clone size: -
D gene: -
V gene: TRBV7-8
J gene: TRBJ2-1
CDR3 protein: CASSTLVGSYNEQFF
CDR3 DNA: TGTGCCAGCAGCACGCTAGTGGGAAGTTACAATGAGCAGTTCTTC

clone size: -
D gene: -
V gene: TRBV7-8
J gene: TRBJ2-6
CDR3 protein: CASIMGTPRQGANVLTF
CDR3 DNA: TGTGCCAGCATCATGGGTACACCGAGACAGGGGGCCAACGTCCTGACTTTC

clone size: -
D gene: -
V gene: TRBV11-2
J gene: TRBJ2-7
CDR3 protein: CASSLRRGGKGTHGQYF
CDR3 DNA: TGTGCCAGTAGCTTACGGAGGGGGGGAAAAGGAACCCACGGGCAGTACTTC

clone size: many
D gene: TRBD1
V gene: TRBV10-3
J gene: TRBJ1-1
CDR3 protein: CAIQDRVAEAFF
CDR3 DNA: TGTGCCATCCAAGACAGGGTGGCTGAAGCTTTCTTT

clone size: -
D gene: -
V gene: TRBV28
J gene: TRBJ1-6
CDR3 protein: CASSLGHAGSYSPLHF
CDR3 DNA: TGTGCCAGCAGTTTGGGCCATGCAGGATCGTATTCACCCCTCCACTTT

clone size: -
D gene: TRBD1
V gene: TRBV6-6
J gene: TRBJ1-1
CDR3 protein: CASSQQGAYTDAFF
CDR3 DNA: TGTGCCAGCAGTCAACAGGGGGCGTACACTGATGCTTTCTTT

clone size: few
D gene: -
V gene: TRBV6-5
J gene: TRBJ2-1
CDR3 protein: CASSYGVGEGNEQFF
CDR3 DNA: TGTGCCAGCAGTTACGGGGTGGGAGAAGGGAATGAGCAGTTCTTC

clone size: -
D gene: TRBD2
V gene: TRBV4-1
J gene: TRBJ2-7
CDR3 protein: CTSSQAPGLYYEQYF
CDR3 DNA: TGCACCAGCAGCCAAGCACCGGGACTATACTACGAGCAGTACTTC

clone size: -
D gene: -
V gene: TRBV28
J gene: TRBJ1-5
CDR3 protein: CASSRNLDRYYRHF
CDR3 DNA: TGTGCCAGCAGTCGAAATTTGGATCGGTATTATCGGCATTTT

clone size: many
D gene: TRBD2
V gene: TRBV4-1
J gene: TRBJ2-5
CDR3 protein: CASSQPTTSGAKETQYF
CDR3 DNA: TGCGCCAGCAGCCAACCCACGACTAGCGGAGCAAAAGAGACCCAGTACTTC

clone size: -
D gene: -
V gene: TRBV28
J gene: TRBJ2-3
CDR3 protein: CASTQGHSTDTQYF
CDR3 DNA: TGTGCCAGCACCCAGGGACACAGCACAGATACGCAGTATTTT

clone size: many
D gene: -
V gene: TRBV6-2/TRBV6-3
J gene: TRBJ1-5
CDR3 protein: CASSYGGGYQPQHF
CDR3 DNA: TGTGCCAGCAGTTACGGGGGGGGTTATCAGCCCCAGCATTTT

clone size: -
D gene: -
V gene: TRBV19
J gene: TRBJ1-1
CDR3 protein: CASSLKTRGRNTEAFF
CDR3 DNA: TGTGCCAGTAGTCTAAAAACAAGGGGAAGGAACACTGAAGCTTTCTTT

clone size: -
D gene: -
V gene: TRBV11-2
J gene: TRBJ2-1
CDR3 protein: CASSVGVADNGQLF
CDR3 DNA: TGTGCCAGCAGCGTGGGGGTGGCAGACAATGGGCAGCTCTTC

clone size: -
D gene: -
V gene: TRBV20-1
J gene: TRBJ2-7
CDR3 protein: CSASPPTDPLYEQYF
CDR3 DNA: TGCAGTGCTAGTCCTCCGACAGACCCCCTTTACGAGCAGTACTTC

clone size: many
D gene: TRBD2
V gene: TRBV29-1
J gene: TRBJ2-1
CDR3 protein: CSVGGGLDVNEQFF
CDR3 DNA: TGCAGCGTTGGGGGGGGACTAGACGTCAATGAGCAGTTCTTC

clone size: many
D gene: -
V gene: TRBV10-3
J gene: TRBJ2-7
CDR3 protein: CAIKNYLGSYEQYF
CDR3 DNA: TGTGCCATCAAAAATTACCTTGGATCCTACGAGCAGTACTTC

clone size: -
D gene: TRBD1
V gene: TRBV6-2/TRBV6-3
J gene: TRBJ2-4
CDR3 protein: CAGSPTGQGKTKNIQYF
CDR3 DNA: TGTGCCGGCAGTCCCACAGGACAGGGCAAAACCAAAAACATTCAGTACTTC

clone size: -
D gene: -
V gene: TRBV29-1
J gene: TRBJ2-7
CDR3 protein: CSVERGKGTEQYF
CDR3 DNA: TGTAGCGTTGAACGGGGAAAGGGTACCGAGCAGTACTTC

clone size: -
D gene: -
V gene: TRBV10-2
J gene: TRBJ1-1
CDR3 protein: CASSASGTEAFF
CDR3 DNA: TGCGCCAGCAGCGCCAGCGGCACTGAAGCTTTCTTT

clone size: few
D gene: -
V gene: TRBV30
J gene: TRBJ2-7
CDR3 protein: CAWKRSGISYEQYF
CDR3 DNA: TGTGCCTGGAAAAGGAGCGGAATCTCCTACGAGCAGTACTTC

clone size: few
D gene: -
V gene: TRBV4-1
J gene: TRBJ1-1
CDR3 protein: CASSLSRTVNTEAFF
CDR3 DNA: TGCGCCAGCAGCCTATCCCGGACGGTGAACACTGAAGCTTTCTTT

clone size: few
D gene: TRBD1
V gene: TRBV4-1
J gene: TRBJ2-1
CDR3 protein: CASSPRDRGANEQFF
CDR3 DNA: TGCGCCAGCAGCCCCCGGGACAGGGGGGCCAATGAGCAGTTCTTC

clone size: -
D gene: -
V gene: TRBV21-1
J gene: TRBJ2-7
CDR3 protein: CASSGGDSYEQYF
CDR3 DNA: TGTGCCAGCAGCGGAGGGGACAGCTACGAGCAGTACTTC

clone size: -
D gene: -
V gene: TRBV7-3
J gene: TRBJ2-3
CDR3 protein: CASSLTRRDTQYF
CDR3 DNA: TGTGCCAGCAGCTTAACAAGGCGGGATACGCAGTATTTT

clone size: few
D gene: TRBD2
V gene: TRBV6-6
J gene: TRBJ2-1
CDR3 protein: CASSRRSGNDNEQFF
CDR3 DNA: TGTGCCAGCAGCCGCCGAAGCGGGAACGACAATGAGCAGTTCTTC

clone size: -
D gene: -
V gene: TRBV6-6
J gene: TRBJ1-5
CDR3 protein: CARSFSDQPQHF
CDR3 DNA: TGTGCCAGGAGTTTTAGCGATCAGCCCCAGCATTTT

clone size: -
D gene: -
V gene: TRBV28
J gene: TRBJ2-7
CDR3 protein: CASGLRGSVYEQYF
CDR3 DNA: TGTGCCAGCGGACTTCGGGGGTCGGTCTACGAGCAGTACTTC

clone size: -
D gene: -
V gene: TRBV30
J gene: TRBJ2-7
CDR3 protein: CAWSPSRGGSRSYEQYF
CDR3 DNA: TGTGCCTGGAGTCCCTCCAGGGGTGGGAGTAGGTCCTACGAGCAGTACTTC

clone size: -
D gene: -
V gene: TRBV30
J gene: TRBJ1-5
CDR3 protein: CAWSTDRDQPQHF
CDR3 DNA: TGTGCCTGGAGTACCGACCGCGATCAGCCCCAGCATTTT

clone size: many
D gene: -
V gene: TRBV14
J gene: TRBJ2-7
CDR3 protein: CASSHTRGYEQYF
CDR3 DNA: TGTGCCAGCAGCCATACCCGCGGGTACGAGCAGTACTTC

clone size: -
D gene: -
V gene: TRBV11-2
J gene: TRBJ1-1
CDR3 protein: CASSTHQHGHFRFWGYEAFF
CDR3 DNA: TGTGCCAGCAGCACACATCAGCACGGACACTTTCGCTTTTGGGGCTATGAAGCTTTCTTT

clone size: many
D gene: -
V gene: TRBV6-1
J gene: TRBJ1-5
CDR3 protein: CASRSNQPQHF
CDR3 DNA: TGTGCCAGCAGGAGCAATCAGCCCCAGCATTTT

clone size: -
D gene: -
V gene: TRBV11-2
J gene: TRBJ1-4
CDR3 protein: CTSSLEGGALEKLFF
CDR3 DNA: TGTACCAGCAGCCTAGAGGGCGGGGCCTTAGAAAAACTGTTTTTT

clone size: -
D gene: TRBD2
V gene: TRBV12-3/TRBV12-4
J gene: TRBJ2-1
CDR3 protein: CASSFGRLAGSEQFF
CDR3 DNA: TGTGCCAGCAGTTTTGGGAGACTAGCGGGCAGTGAGCAGTTCTTC

clone size: few
D gene: -
V gene: TRBV14
J gene: TRBJ1-1
CDR3 protein: CASSQYGTANTEAFF
CDR3 DNA: TGTGCCAGCAGCCAGTATGGGACGGCGAACACTGAAGCTTTCTTT

clone size: -
D gene: -
V gene: TRBV11-2
J gene: TRBJ2-4
CDR3 protein: CASSRVTSRGNIQYF
CDR3 DNA: TGTGCCAGCAGCCGCGTGACTAGCAGGGGAAACATTCAGTACTTC

clone size: few
D gene: TRBD1
V gene: TRBV28
J gene: TRBJ2-7
CDR3 protein: CASSLSRDRGLDEQYF
CDR3 DNA: TGTGCCAGCAGTTTAAGTCGGGACAGGGGGCTTGACGAGCAGTACTTC